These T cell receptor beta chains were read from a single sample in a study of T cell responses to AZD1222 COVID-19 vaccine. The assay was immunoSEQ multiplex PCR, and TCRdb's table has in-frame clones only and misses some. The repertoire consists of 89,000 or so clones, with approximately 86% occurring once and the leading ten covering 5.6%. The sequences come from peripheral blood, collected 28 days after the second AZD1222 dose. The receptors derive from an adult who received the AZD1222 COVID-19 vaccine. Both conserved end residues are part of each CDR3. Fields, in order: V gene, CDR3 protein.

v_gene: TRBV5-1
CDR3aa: CASSLGTETEAFF

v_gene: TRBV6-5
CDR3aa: CASRDPRTGENGYTF

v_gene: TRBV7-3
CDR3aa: CASSLTFSGLTSTDTQYF

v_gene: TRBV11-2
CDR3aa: CASSLDPATYEQYF

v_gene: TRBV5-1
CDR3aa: CASSLALGRGADTQYF

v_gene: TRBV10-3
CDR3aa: CAIRGGGARYNEQFF

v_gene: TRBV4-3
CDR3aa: CASSQGGASGPSYNEQFF

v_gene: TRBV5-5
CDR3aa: CASSPPTGRTQYF

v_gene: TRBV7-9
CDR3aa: CASSLPTGSPTVNTEAFF

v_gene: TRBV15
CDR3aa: CATSMVDKATAFF

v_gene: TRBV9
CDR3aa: CASSVGEGPSGNTIYF

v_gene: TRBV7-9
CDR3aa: CASSLGDRGRNSYEQYF

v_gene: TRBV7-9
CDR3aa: CASSSEGQGSYEQYF

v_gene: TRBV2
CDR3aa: CASRETSGRYNEQFF

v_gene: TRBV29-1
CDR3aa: CSGQWGGYGYTF

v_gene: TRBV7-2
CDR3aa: CASSWGGGRSYNEQFF

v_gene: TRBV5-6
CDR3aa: CASSLRPASYEQYF

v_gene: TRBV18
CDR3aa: CASSPPSRTEAFF

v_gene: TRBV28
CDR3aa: CASSTLAGGSYEQYF

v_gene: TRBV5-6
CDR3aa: CASSLDPRSDSPLHF

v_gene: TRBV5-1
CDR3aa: CASSLPLGDADTQYF

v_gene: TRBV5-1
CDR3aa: CASSPGPIQRSSYEQYF

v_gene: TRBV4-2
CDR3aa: CASSVRWTGPEKAEAFF

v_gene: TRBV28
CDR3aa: CASSPTGANVLTF

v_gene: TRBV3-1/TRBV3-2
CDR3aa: CASSYSGGGTDTQYF

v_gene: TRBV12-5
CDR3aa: CASGTGELDTGELFF

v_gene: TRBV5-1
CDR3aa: CASSLPQGEETQYF

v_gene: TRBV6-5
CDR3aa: CASGSGRSSYEQYF

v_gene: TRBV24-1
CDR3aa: CATSDLGRESGANVLTF

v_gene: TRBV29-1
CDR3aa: CSVEEGSGAWDEQYF

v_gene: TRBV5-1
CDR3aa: CASSTDRGSGNTIYF

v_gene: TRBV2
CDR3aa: CASRLAGQQETQYF

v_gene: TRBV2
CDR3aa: CASSYLPTGEGTQYF

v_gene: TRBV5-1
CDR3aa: CASSLVLNLNNEQFF

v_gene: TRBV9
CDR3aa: CASSRGGPPYEQYF

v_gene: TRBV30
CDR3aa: CAWSVAESGTQYF

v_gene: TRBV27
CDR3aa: CASTSAGGPLETQYF

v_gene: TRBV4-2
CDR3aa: CASSQDPRGLPYEQYF

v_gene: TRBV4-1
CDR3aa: CASSPGTANQPQHF

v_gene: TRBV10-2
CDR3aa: CASRSQSTGELFF

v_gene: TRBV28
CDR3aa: CASSADSREGYTF

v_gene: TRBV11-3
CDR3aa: CASSLVAGAYNEQFF

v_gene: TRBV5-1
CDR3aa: CASSLYGTSTDTQYF

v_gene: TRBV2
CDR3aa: CASSDGGLGNTIYF